The present entry profiles one T cell receptor beta chain with its context. Its antigen is not known. Given a much more abundant clone one base away, this may be a read error. The library came from three nested PCR rounds adapted from ARM-PCR protocols. TCRdb re-called the multiplex PCR reads with MiXCR, one entry per CDR3 protein. This table holds around 100,000 distinct CDR3 sequences, more than 55% found once. The template was RNA from unsorted bulk tissue. This non-tumor lung sample came from over 3 cm beyond the tumor edge. These data come from a study of tumor and adjacent non-tumor tissue in lung cancer. Study information: The patients, some ten men and 4 or 5 women, were roughly 31 to 80 with stage I to III disease. Overall study findings and caveats: Higher tumor TCR diversity was associated with shorter survival. Tumor repertoires had a smaller top 100 clone share than normal lung. TCR diversity was significantly greater in tumor than normal lung tissue.

Germline loops: CDR1 LGHNT, CDR2 FRNRAP. The CDR3 has 13 amino acids. The ends were cut back, 2 bases at V and 7 bases at J, with 10 bases in the middle. V gene TRBV12-5 combines with J gene TRBJ2-3; D is unclear. This clonotype was sampled from a man between 25 and 39 years old with non-small cell lung cancer. Sequenced material: distant non-tumor lung tissue. CDR3 nucleotides: TGTGCTAGTGGTTTGCCGACCCGCAATACGCAGTATTTT. Translating gives CASGLPTRNTQYF. Looking up the rest from reference TRBV12-5 and TRBJ2-3 gives the full variable domain: DARVTQTPRHKVTEMGQEVTMRCQPILGHNTVFWYRQTMMQGLELLAYFRNRAPLDDSGMPKDRFSAEMPDATLATLKIQPSEPRDSAVYFCASGLPTRNTQYFGPGTRLTVL.